The clone carrying this T cell receptor (beta chain) was observed a few times. The same CDR3 also results from other DNA sequences found in this sample. This record belongs to a study of blood T cell repertoires in COVID-19. Study background: The samples span acute and convalescent COVID-19 from the United States, Italy and Spain. In each case, the material was cDNA or gDNA derived from T cells, B-cell-depleted T cells, or PBMCs.

The CDR3 covers 14 residues. Germline V lookup: CDR1 LNHDA, CDR2 SQIVND (reference sequence). Trimming took 1 base from V and 4 from J, leaving 8 bases between them. Original processing methods: Cell counts per sample came from amplifying reference gene primers. The table came from immunoSEQ multiplex PCR; TCRdb's copy has only in-frame clones and leaves some out. For V, J and clone size, that table is used; D and trimming come from the DNA. The repertoire includes about 230,000 clones, under 90% of them detected once, and 11% sits in the top ten. The TCR sequence derives from a man in his fifties or sixties with COVID-19, enrolled during active disease. Material: peripheral blood. The chain joins TRBV19 to TRBJ1-5, with TRBD1 as a possible D gene (5 bases). Written as DNA, the CDR3 is TGTGCCAGTAGTATAGGGGCAGGGAATCAGCCCCAGCATTTT. This encodes CASSIGAGNQPQHF.